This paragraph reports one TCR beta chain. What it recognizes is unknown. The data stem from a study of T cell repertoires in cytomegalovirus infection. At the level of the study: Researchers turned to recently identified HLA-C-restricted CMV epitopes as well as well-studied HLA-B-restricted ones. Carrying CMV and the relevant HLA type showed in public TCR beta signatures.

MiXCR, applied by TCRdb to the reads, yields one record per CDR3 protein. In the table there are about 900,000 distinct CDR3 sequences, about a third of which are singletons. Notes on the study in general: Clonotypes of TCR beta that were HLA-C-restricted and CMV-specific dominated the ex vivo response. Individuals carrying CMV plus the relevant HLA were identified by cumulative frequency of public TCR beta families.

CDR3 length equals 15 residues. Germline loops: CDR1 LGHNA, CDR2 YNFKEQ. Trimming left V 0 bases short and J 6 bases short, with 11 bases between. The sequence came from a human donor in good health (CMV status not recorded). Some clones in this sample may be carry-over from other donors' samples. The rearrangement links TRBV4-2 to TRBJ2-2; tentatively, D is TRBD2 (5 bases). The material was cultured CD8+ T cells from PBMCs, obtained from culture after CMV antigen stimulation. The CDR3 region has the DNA TGTGCCAGCAGCCAAGAAGGAGGTCTACCCGGGGAGCTGTTTTTT. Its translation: CASSQEGGLPGELFF.